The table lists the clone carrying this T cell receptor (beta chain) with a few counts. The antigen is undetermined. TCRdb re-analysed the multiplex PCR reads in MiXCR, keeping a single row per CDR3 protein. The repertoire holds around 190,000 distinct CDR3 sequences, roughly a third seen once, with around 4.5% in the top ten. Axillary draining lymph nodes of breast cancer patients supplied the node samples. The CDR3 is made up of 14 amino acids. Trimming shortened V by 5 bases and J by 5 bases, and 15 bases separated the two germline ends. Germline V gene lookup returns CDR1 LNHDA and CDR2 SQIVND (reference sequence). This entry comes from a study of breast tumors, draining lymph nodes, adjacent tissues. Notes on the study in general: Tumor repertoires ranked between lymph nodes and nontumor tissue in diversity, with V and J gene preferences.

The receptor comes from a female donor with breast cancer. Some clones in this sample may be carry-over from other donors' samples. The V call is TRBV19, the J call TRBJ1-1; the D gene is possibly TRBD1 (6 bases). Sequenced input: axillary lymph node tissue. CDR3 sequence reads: CASSSQGQRTEAFF. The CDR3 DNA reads TGTGCCAGTAGTTCTCAGGGGCAGCGGACTGAAGCTTTCTTT.